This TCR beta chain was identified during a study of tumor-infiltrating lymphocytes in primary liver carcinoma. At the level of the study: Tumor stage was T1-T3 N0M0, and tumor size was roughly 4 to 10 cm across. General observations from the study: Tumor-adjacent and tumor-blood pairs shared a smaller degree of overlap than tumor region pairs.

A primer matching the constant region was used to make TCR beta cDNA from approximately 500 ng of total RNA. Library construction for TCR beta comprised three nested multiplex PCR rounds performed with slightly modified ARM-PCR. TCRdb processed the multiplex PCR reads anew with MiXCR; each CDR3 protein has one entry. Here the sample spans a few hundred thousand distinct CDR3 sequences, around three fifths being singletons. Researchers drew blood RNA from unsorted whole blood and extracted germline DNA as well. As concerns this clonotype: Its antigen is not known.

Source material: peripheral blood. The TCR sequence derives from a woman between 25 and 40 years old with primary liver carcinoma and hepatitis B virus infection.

The chain's CDR3 is CASSSPPGSHEQYF. The CDR3 DNA reads TGTGCCAGCAGTTCCCCCCCGGGGTCCCACGAGCAGTACTTC. The chain joins TRBV28 to TRBJ2-7; a possible D gene is TRBD2 (5 bases). Germline-derived CDR1 and CDR2 are MDHEN and SYDVKM. Trimming removed 4 bases from V and 5 bases from J, with 15 bases in between. CDR3 length equals 14 residues.